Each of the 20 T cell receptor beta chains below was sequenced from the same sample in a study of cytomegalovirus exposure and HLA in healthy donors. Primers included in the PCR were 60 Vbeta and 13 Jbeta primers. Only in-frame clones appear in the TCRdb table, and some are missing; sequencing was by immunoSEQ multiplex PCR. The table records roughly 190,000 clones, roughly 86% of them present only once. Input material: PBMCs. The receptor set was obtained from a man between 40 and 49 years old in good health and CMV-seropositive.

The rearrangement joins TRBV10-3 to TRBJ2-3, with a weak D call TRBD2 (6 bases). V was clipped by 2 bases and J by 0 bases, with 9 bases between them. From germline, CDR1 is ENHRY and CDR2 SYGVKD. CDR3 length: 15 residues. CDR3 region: CAISEAGTSTDTQYF. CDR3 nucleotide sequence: TGTGCCATCAGTGAGGCGGGGACTAGCACAGATACGCAGTATTTT.

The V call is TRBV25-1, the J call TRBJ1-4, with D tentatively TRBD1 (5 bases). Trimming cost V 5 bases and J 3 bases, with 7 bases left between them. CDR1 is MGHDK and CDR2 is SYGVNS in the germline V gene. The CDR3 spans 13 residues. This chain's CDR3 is CASSSGANEKLFF. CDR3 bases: TGTGCCAGCAGTTCGGGGGCTAATGAAAAACTGTTTTTT.

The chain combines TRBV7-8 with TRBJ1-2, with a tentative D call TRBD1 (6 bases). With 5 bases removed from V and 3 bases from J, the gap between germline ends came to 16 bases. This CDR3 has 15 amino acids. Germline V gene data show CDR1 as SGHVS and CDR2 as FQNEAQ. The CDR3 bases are TGTGCCAGCAGCGTAGAAGTCAGGGGTGACTATGGCTACACCTTC. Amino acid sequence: CASSVEVRGDYGYTF.

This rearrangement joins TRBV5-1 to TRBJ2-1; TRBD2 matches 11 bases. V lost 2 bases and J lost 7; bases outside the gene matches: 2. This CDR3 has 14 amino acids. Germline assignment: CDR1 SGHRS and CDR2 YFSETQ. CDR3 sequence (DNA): TGCGCCAGCAGCTTCGTAGCGGGGGGGAATGAGCAGTTCTTC. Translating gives CASSFVAGGNEQFF.

The CDR3 reads CASSRGHFLSYEQYF. CDR3 bases: TGTGCCAGCAGCAGAGGACATTTCCTATCCTACGAGCAGTACTTC. The chain uses TRBV7-9 and TRBJ2-7; perhaps TRBD1 as D (5 bases). V was trimmed by 5 bases and J by 1 base, leaving 15 bases between them. The germline CDR1 and CDR2 sequences are SEHNR and FQNEAQ (reference sequence). This CDR3 contains 15 residues.

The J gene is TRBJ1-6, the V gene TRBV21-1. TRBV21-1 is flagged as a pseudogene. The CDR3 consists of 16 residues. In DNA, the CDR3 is TGTGCCAGCAGACCCGGGTGGGTCTATAATAATTCACCCCTCCACTTT. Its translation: CASRPGWVYNNSPLHF.

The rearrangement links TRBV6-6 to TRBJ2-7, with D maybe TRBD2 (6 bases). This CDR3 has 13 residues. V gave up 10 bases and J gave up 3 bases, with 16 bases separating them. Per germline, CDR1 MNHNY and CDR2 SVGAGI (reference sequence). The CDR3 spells CATTGGNVYEQYF. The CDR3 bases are TGTGCCACCACTGGGGGGAATGTCTACGAGCAGTACTTC.

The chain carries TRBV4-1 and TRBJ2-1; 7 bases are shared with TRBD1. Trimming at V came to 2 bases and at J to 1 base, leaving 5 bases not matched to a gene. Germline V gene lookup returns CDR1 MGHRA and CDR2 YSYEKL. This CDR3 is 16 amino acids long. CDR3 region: CASSQPHRGSYNEQFF. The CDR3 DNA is TGCGCCAGCAGCCAACCGCACAGGGGATCCTACAATGAGCAGTTCTTC.

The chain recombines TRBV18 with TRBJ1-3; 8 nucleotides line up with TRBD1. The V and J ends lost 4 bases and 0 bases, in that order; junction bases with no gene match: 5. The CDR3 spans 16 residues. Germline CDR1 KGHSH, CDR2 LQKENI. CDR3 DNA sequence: TGTGCCAGCTCACACGGACAGGGTATCTCTGGAAACACCATATATTTT. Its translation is CASSHGQGISGNTIYF.

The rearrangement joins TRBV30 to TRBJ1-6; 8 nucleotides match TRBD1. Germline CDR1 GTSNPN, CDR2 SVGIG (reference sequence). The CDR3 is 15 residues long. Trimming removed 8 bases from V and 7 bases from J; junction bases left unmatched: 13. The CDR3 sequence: CARFTPTGENSPLHF. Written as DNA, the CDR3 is TGTGCCCGGTTCACCCCGACAGGGGAGAATTCACCCCTCCACTTT.

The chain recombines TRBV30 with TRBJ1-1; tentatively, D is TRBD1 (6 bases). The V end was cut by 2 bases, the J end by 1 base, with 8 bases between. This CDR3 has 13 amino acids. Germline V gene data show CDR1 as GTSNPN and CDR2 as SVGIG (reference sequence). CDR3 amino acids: CAWSRQENTEAFF. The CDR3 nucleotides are TGTGCCTGGAGTCGACAGGAGAACACTGAAGCTTTCTTT.

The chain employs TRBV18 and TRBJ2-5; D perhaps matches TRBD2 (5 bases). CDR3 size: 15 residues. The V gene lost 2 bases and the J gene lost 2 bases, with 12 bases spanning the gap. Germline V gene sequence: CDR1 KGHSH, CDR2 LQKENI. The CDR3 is CASSPTAREQETQYF. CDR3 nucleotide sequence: TGTGCCAGCTCACCAACGGCCCGGGAACAAGAGACCCAGTACTTC.

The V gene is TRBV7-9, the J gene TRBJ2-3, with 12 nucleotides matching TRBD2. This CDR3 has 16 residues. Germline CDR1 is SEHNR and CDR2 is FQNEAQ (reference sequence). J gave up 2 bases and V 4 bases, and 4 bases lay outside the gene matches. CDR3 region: CASSSLAGGLTDTQYF. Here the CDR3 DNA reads TGTGCCAGCAGCTCTCTAGCGGGGGGGCTCACAGATACGCAGTATTTT.

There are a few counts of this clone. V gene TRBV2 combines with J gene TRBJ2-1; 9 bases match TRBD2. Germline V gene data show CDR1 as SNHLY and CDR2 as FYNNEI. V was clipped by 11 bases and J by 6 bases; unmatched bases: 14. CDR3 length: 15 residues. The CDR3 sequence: CAGSFAGGPSNEQFF. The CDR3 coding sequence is TGTGCCGGGTCCTTCGCGGGAGGGCCTTCCAATGAGCAGTTCTTC.

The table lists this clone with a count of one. The CDR3, as DNA: TGTGCCAGCAGCCAAGAGGGGGGAGTCTACAATGAGCAGTTCTTC. It specifies CASSQEGGVYNEQFF. This chain links TRBV14 with TRBJ2-1, with a possible D match to TRBD2 (6 bases). V lost 0 bases to trimming and J lost 3 bases, with 9 bases between them. The CDR3 loop spans 15 amino acids. From germline, CDR1 is SGHDN and CDR2 FVKESK. Filled out from reference TRBV14 and TRBJ2-1, the complete variable domain reads EAGVTQFPSHSVIEKGQTVTLRCDPISGHDNLYWYRRVMGKEIKFLLHFVKESKQDESGMPNNRFLAERTGGTYSTLKVQPAELEDSGVYFCASSQEGGVYNEQFFGPGTRLTVL.

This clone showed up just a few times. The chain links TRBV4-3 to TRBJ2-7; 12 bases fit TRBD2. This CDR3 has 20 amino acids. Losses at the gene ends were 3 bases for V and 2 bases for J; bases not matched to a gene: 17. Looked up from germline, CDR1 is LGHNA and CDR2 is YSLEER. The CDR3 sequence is CASSHKSGTSGLSSPYEQYF. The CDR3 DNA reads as TGCGCCAGCAGCCATAAATCCGGGACTAGCGGGTTAAGTTCCCCCTACGAGCAGTACTTC.

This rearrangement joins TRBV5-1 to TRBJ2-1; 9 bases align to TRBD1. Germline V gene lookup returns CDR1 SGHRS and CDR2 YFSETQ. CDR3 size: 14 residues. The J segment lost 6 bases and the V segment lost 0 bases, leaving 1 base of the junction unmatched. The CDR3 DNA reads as TGCGCCAGCAGCTTGGACAGGGGGCTCAATGAGCAGTTCTTC. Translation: CASSLDRGLNEQFF.

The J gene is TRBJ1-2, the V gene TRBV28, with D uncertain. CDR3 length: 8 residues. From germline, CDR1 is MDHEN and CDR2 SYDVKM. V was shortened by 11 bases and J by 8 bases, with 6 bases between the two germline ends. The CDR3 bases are TGTGCCCGAGGGGGCTACACCTTC. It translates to CARGGYTF.

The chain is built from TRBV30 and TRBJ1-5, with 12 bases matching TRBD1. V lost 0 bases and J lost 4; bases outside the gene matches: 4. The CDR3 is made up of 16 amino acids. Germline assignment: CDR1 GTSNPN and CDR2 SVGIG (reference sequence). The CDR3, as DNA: TGTGCCTGGAGTGTACGGGGACAGGGGGCGAATCAGCCCCAGCATTTT. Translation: CAWSVRGQGANQPQHF.

This CDR3 reads CASTWGLFDEQYF. DNA of the CDR3: TGTGCCAGCACCTGGGGCCTGTTCGACGAGCAGTACTTC. The rearrangement links TRBV6-6 to TRBJ2-7, with D tentatively TRBD1 (5 bases). V shed 7 bases and J shed 5 bases, with 15 bases lying between them. Germline V gene data show CDR1 as MNHNY and CDR2 as SVGAGI (reference sequence). This CDR3 is built from 13 residues.